Listed below are T cell receptor beta chains from one sample, sequenced in a study of cytomegalovirus exposure and HLA in healthy donors. This table comes from immunoSEQ multiplex PCR, and its TCRdb copy is limited to in-frame clones, with some not included. Of fewer than 100,000 clones in the sample, approximately 90% are singletons; the top ten hold approximately 2.2%. Sequenced sample: PBMCs. The origin of the receptors is a man aged 25 to 40 in good health and CMV-seronegative. Both conserved end residues are part of each CDR3. A D gene is named only where the DNA matches it firmly. The listing skips clone size in some rows; elsewhere it reads once, few, many or a size class.

V: TRBV5-1; D: NA; J: TRBJ1-1; size: NA; CDR3: CASSLERQMNTEAFF; DNA: TGCGCCAGCAGCTTGGAGCGTCAAATGAACACTGAAGCTTTCTTT
V: TRBV25-1; D: TRBD1; J: TRBJ1-1; size: NA; CDR3: CASSELGQKAFF; DNA: TGTGCCAGCAGTGAATTGGGACAGAAAGCTTTCTTT
V: TRBV28; D: NA; J: TRBJ1-2; size: NA; CDR3: CASTKERLTNYGYTF; DNA: TGTGCCAGCACCAAGGAGAGGTTAACTAACTATGGCTACACCTTC
V: TRBV19; D: NA; J: TRBJ2-4; size: NA; CDR3: CASSTTMDTYSAKNIQYF; DNA: TGTGCCAGTAGTACCACTATGGACACTTATTCAGCCAAAAACATTCAGTACTTC
V: TRBV6-6; D: NA; J: TRBJ1-6; size: once; CDR3: CASRPDSLPLHF; DNA: TGTGCCAGCAGACCCGACTCGCTTCCCCTCCACTTT
V: TRBV6-1; D: TRBD2; J: TRBJ2-5; size: NA; CDR3: CASRRLAQETQYF; DNA: TGTGCCAGCCGCCGACTAGCCCAAGAGACCCAGTACTTC
V: TRBV7-2; D: NA; J: TRBJ2-1; size: NA; CDR3: CASSLAGLRNEQFF; DNA: TGTGCCAGCAGCTTAGCGGGGCTTAGGAATGAGCAGTTCTTC
V: TRBV4-2; D: NA; J: TRBJ2-3; size: NA; CDR3: CASSPTGDNTDTQYF; DNA: TGTGCCAGCAGCCCAACCGGGGACAACACAGATACGCAGTATTTT
V: TRBV2; D: NA; J: TRBJ1-5; size: NA; CDR3: CASSDAGYSNQPQHF; DNA: TGTGCCAGCAGTGATGCGGGTTATAGCAATCAGCCCCAGCATTTT
V: TRBV6-1; D: TRBD2; J: TRBJ2-1; size: NA; CDR3: CASSEEGLRNNEQFF; DNA: TGTGCCAGCAGTGAAGAGGGACTACGTAACAATGAGCAGTTCTTC
V: TRBV5-4; D: NA; J: TRBJ2-5; size: NA; CDR3: CASSAVGSEGTQYF; DNA: TGTGCCAGCAGCGCGGTCGGCTCCGAAGGGACCCAGTACTTC
V: TRBV5-4; D: TRBD1; J: TRBJ1-6; size: NA; CDR3: CASSLEGRGLGSPLHF; DNA: TGTGCCAGCAGCTTGGAGGGCAGGGGGCTGGGTTCACCCCTCCACTTT
V: TRBV11-3; D: NA; J: TRBJ2-3; size: NA; CDR3: CASSPPLSDTQYF; DNA: TGTGCCAGCAGCCCTCCACTTTCAGATACGCAGTATTTT
V: TRBV6-5; D: TRBD2; J: TRBJ2-2; size: NA; CDR3: CASRLTSNSGRELFF; DNA: TGTGCCAGCAGGCTGACTAGCAACAGCGGCCGGGAGCTGTTTTTT
V: TRBV7-6; D: NA; J: TRBJ2-2; size: NA; CDR3: CASSLGGTGELFF; DNA: TGTGCCAGCAGCTTAGGAGGGACCGGGGAGCTGTTTTTT
V: TRBV4-1; D: NA; J: TRBJ2-5; size: NA; CDR3: CASSQDGTAQETQYF; DNA: TGCGCCAGCAGCCAAGACGGGACTGCACAAGAGACCCAGTACTTC
V: TRBV6-1; D: TRBD2; J: TRBJ2-1; size: NA; CDR3: CASSEAIRGGEQFF; DNA: TGTGCCAGCAGTGAAGCCATCCGGGGGGGTGAGCAGTTCTTC
V: TRBV15; D: NA; J: TRBJ1-1; size: NA; CDR3: CATSRSEGDTEAFF; DNA: TGTGCCACCAGCCGTTCCGAAGGGGACACTGAAGCTTTCTTT
V: TRBV9; D: NA; J: TRBJ1-3; size: NA; CDR3: CASSPGNTIYF; DNA: TGTGCCAGCAGCCCGGGAAACACCATATATTTT
V: TRBV30; D: TRBD2; J: TRBJ2-4; size: NA; CDR3: CAWSPQFGLAVDLAKNIQYF; DNA: TGTGCCTGGAGTCCGCAATTTGGACTAGCGGTTGACCTAGCCAAAAACATTCAGTACTTC
V: TRBV30; D: NA; J: TRBJ1-4; size: NA; CDR3: CAWTPRRRGEKLFF; DNA: TGTGCCTGGACGCCCAGGAGGAGGGGTGAAAAACTGTTTTTT
V: TRBV21-1; D: NA; J: TRBJ2-5; size: NA; CDR3: CASSKVRQGRVETQYF; DNA: TGTGCCAGCAGCAAAGTACGACAGGGCAGGGTAGAGACCCAGTACTTC
V: TRBV11-2; D: TRBD1; J: TRBJ2-6; size: few; CDR3: CASSSWGQLNSGANVLTF; DNA: TGTGCCAGCAGCTCATGGGGACAGCTGAACTCTGGGGCCAACGTCCTGACTTTC